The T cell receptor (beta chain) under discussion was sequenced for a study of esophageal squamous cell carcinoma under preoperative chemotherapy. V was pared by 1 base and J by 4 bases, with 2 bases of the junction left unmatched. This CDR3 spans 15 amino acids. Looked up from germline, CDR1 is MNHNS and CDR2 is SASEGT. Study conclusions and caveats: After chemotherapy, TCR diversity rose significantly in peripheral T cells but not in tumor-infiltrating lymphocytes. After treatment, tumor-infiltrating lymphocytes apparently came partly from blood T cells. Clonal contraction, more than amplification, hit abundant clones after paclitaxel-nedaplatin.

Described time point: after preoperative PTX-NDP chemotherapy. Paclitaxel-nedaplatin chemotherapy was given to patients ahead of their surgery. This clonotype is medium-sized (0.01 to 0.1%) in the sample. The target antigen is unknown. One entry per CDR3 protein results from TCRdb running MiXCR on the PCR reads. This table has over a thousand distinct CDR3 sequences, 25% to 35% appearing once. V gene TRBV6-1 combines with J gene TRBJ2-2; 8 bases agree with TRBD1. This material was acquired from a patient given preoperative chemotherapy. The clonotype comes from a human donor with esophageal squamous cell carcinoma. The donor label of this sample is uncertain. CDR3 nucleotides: TGTGCCAGCAGTGAAGTCGGACAGGGCACCGGGGAGCTGTTTTTT. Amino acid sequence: CASSEVGQGTGELFF.